The source of this TCR beta chain is a study of PD-1 blockade in classical Hodgkin lymphoma. Overall study findings and caveats: Newly diagnosed and completely responding patients shared comparable baseline diversity.

Details on this clone: Antigen specificity is unknown.

The germline CDR1 and CDR2 sequences are SEHNR and FQNEAQ (reference sequence). The CDR3 runs 18 residues. With 2 bases clipped from V and 4 bases from J, the junction kept 14 bases outside the gene matches. TCRdb's table, derived via immunoSEQ multiplex PCR, lists solely in-frame clones and lacks some. The sample carries approximately 150,000 clones, approximately 81% recorded once. All the patients suffered relapse after autologous stem cell transplantation, and brentuximab vedotin exposure differed. The rearrangement links TRBV7-9 to TRBJ2-5; TRBD2 matches 9 bases. The TCR was taken from a human donor with classical Hodgkin lymphoma. Sequencing was performed on peripheral blood mononuclear cells (PBMCs), taken before the second cycle of nivolumab. The chain's CDR3 is CASSLLGRASGIGETQYF. The DNA of the CDR3 is TGTGCCAGCAGCTTATTAGGTAGGGCTAGCGGGATCGGAGAGACCCAGTACTTC.